This is a list of T cell receptor beta chains from one sample in a study of blood T cell repertoires in COVID-19. TCRdb keeps only in-frame clones here, not all; method: immunoSEQ multiplex PCR. The repertoire holds more than 85,000 clones, with roughly 90% as singletons. The sample consisted of peripheral blood. Receptors originate from a woman older than 75 with acute or convalescent COVID-19. Both conserved end residues are part of each CDR3. D genes are given only for firm matches. A clone size is listed for some rows: how often the clone was seen (once, few, many), or a class if it is expanded.

V gene,clone size,D gene,J gene,CDR3 protein,CDR3 DNA
TRBV4-1,-,-,TRBJ2-2,CASSQGPRATGELFF,TGCGCCAGCAGCCAAGGTCCGAGGGCGACCGGGGAGCTGTTTTTT
TRBV11-2,-,-,TRBJ1-2,CASSLAGNSYGYTF,TGTGCCAGCAGCTTGGCGGGTAATAGCTATGGCTACACCTTC
TRBV28,-,-,TRBJ2-2,CALKRETGELFF,TGTGCCCTAAAGAGGGAGACCGGGGAGCTGTTTTTT
TRBV7-6,once,TRBD2,TRBJ2-1,CASSLDAGGGNEQFF,TGTGCCAGCAGCTTAGACGCGGGAGGGGGTAATGAGCAGTTCTTC
TRBV28,once,TRBD2,TRBJ2-3,CASRLAGGEADTQYF,TGTGCCAGCAGACTTGCGGGAGGAGAGGCGGATACGCAGTATTTT
TRBV7-3,-,TRBD2,TRBJ2-1,CASSLNSGGQGEQFF,TGTGCCAGCAGCTTAAATAGCGGGGGCCAGGGTGAGCAGTTCTTC
TRBV16,-,-,TRBJ1-1,CASSEPSGANTEAFF,TGTGCCAGCAGCGAGCCCTCAGGGGCAAACACTGAAGCTTTCTTT
TRBV5-6,-,-,TRBJ1-4,CASSLGRNEKLFF,TGTGCCAGCAGCTTGGGCAGAAATGAAAAACTGTTTTTT
TRBV5-1,once,-,TRBJ1-1,CASSSGIGGRRQNTEAFF,TGCGCCAGCAGCTCTGGGATTGGGGGCCGAAGACAGAACACTGAAGCTTTCTTT
TRBV24-1,-,TRBD1,TRBJ1-1,CATSDSGTGNTEAFF,TGTGCCACCAGTGATTCCGGGACAGGGAACACTGAAGCTTTCTTT
TRBV7-9,-,-,TRBJ2-2,CASSSGLEGGELFF,TGTGCCAGCAGCTCGGGACTCGAAGGCGGGGAGCTGTTTTTT
TRBV7-2,-,TRBD1,TRBJ1-2,CASSYDRAGSLDGYTF,TGTGCCAGCAGCTACGACAGGGCAGGGAGTCTGGATGGCTACACCTTC